The clone carrying this TCR beta chain was observed a handful of times. Its specificity is unknown. The data were taken from a study of T cell responses to AZD1222 COVID-19 vaccine. General study points: Researchers report vaccine-associated CD4 TCRs spanning spike, with dominance at 160-218 and 743-854.

Using immunoSEQ multiplex PCR, the repertoire was profiled, and TCRdb retains in-frame clones only, with some absent. This sample has 57,000 or so clones, with approximately 80% found just once. Germline V gene data show CDR1 as SGHNT and CDR2 as YENEEA. The CDR3 totals 12 residues. The ends were cut back, 0 bases at V and 9 bases at J, with 6 bases in the middle. The receptor was isolated from an adult who received the AZD1222 COVID-19 vaccine. The J gene is TRBJ2-1, the V gene TRBV11-3; D is uncertain. The specimen was peripheral blood, collected 28 days after the second AZD1222 dose. The CDR3 region is CASSLDRSEQFF. The CDR3 DNA is TGTGCCAGCAGCTTAGACCGGAGTGAGCAGTTCTTC.